This T cell receptor (beta chain) was recorded in a study of OX40 agonist ivuxolimab in advanced cancers. Study at large: The group had a mean age of about 60 years, ranged from about 20 to 80, and was around 86% male. Study-wide findings and caveats: Clones of CD4+ and CD8+ blood T cells grew by week 6 at doses of 0.1 to 3.0 mg/kg. Normalized expansion of T-cell clones was also low for some nonresponders.

Sequencing used immunoSEQ multiplex PCR; TCRdb keeps in-frame clones, though not all of them. Here the sample spans tens of thousands of clones, 80% to 90% being singletons. Peripheral blood came from all dose cohorts at three timepoints. Details on this clone: Its antigen is unknown.

The receptor was isolated from an adult with an advanced solid tumor such as melanoma, head and neck, liver or kidney cancer. The source material was CD4+ or CD8+ T cells sorted from blood, sampled in a trial of the OX40 agonist ivuxolimab.

The CDR3 DNA follows: TGTGCCAGCAGCCCCTATGGGGGGCGAGGTGGCTACACCTTC. The encoded protein is CASSPYGGRGGYTF. V is TRBV7-8 and J is TRBJ1-2; weak D call: TRBD1 (6 bases). V shed 5 bases and J shed 7 bases, with 17 bases lying between them. Germline assignment: CDR1 SGHVS and CDR2 FQNEAQ. The CDR3 covers 14 residues.